This T cell receptor beta chain was identified in a study of identical twins. TCRdb reanalysed the 5' RACE reads using MiXCR and keeps one entry per CDR3 protein. This sample carries 1.5 million or so distinct CDR3 sequences, about 30% of them seen once, and the ten largest clones take about 0.3%. The source of this sequence is a newborn girl in good health. The sample consisted of cord blood.

CDR3 loop: CASSPLPEAGFYNEQFF. For the CDR3, the DNA is TGTGCCAGCTCACCACTACCGGAGGCGGGTTTCTACAATGAGCAGTTCTTC. This chain connects TRBV18 to TRBJ2-1; a possible D gene is TRBD2 (5 bases). The CDR3 has 17 residues. V was shortened by 1 base and J by 3 bases, with 16 bases between the two germline ends. Germline CDR1 reads KGHSH; CDR2 reads LQKENI.